A selection of T cell receptor beta chains follows, all from one sample in a study of cytomegalovirus exposure and HLA in healthy donors. TCRdb's copy holds only in-frame clones and misses some; the assay was immunoSEQ multiplex PCR. The table records about 160,000 clones, over 80% of them present only once. Specimen: PBMCs. Source of these receptors: a man in his fifties or sixties in good health and CMV-seropositive. Both conserved end residues are part of each CDR3. D genes are given only for firm matches. Rows may omit the clone size; those that give it use once, few, many or a size class.

v_call	j_call	d_call	clone_size	cdr3_nt	cdr3_aa
TRBV27	TRBJ2-1	.	.	TGTGCCAGCAGTTTTTCAACCGGGAGATTGAATGAGCAGTTCTTC	CASSFSTGRLNEQFF
TRBV7-3	TRBJ2-1	TRBD2	few	TGTGCCAGCAGCCCCGGGACTAGCGTGTACAATGAGCAGTTCTTC	CASSPGTSVYNEQFF
TRBV30	TRBJ2-2	TRBD2	.	TGTGCCTGGAGTGTTTCGGCTAGCGGGCGGGCCGGGGAGCTGTTTTTT	CAWSVSASGRAGELFF
TRBV19	TRBJ1-1	.	.	TGTGCCAGTAGTTACTACGGTGAAGCTTTCTTT	CASSYYGEAFF
TRBV5-6	TRBJ2-7	.	.	TGTGCCAGCAGCTTAGGTGCGGGCTACGAGCAGTACTTC	CASSLGAGYEQYF
TRBV4-2	TRBJ2-7	.	.	TGTGCCAGCAGCCAAGAGGGCCTTCAATCCCACGAGCAGTACTTC	CASSQEGLQSHEQYF
TRBV5-1	TRBJ2-5	.	.	TGCGCCAGCAGCTCAAACCAAGAGACCCAGTACTTC	CASSSNQETQYF
TRBV29-1	TRBJ2-1	.	.	TGCAGCGTGGCCACTAGTTACAATGAGCAGTTCTTC	CSVATSYNEQFF
TRBV5-1	TRBJ2-7	.	.	TGCGCCAGCTCCAAACGGGACTCAAATTTAAGGGGCTCCTACGAGCAGTACTTC	CASSKRDSNLRGSYEQYF
TRBV11-2	TRBJ2-2	.	.	TGTGCCAGCAGCTTAGTGCAGGGGCGGCTGTTTTTT	CASSLVQGRLFF
TRBV18	TRBJ2-7	.	.	TGTGCCAGCTCACCAGTCGAGGGCTTGAGGAACGAGCAGTACTTC	CASSPVEGLRNEQYF
TRBV11-1	TRBJ2-2	TRBD2	.	TGTGCCAGCAGACCCGGGACTATAAACACCGGGGAGCTGTTTTTT	CASRPGTINTGELFF
TRBV5-1	TRBJ2-1	.	.	TGCGCCAGCACCCTGGACTCATATTACAATGAGCAGTTCTTC	CASTLDSYYNEQFF
TRBV7-2	TRBJ2-7	TRBD1	.	TGTGCCAGCAGCGCCGGACAGGGCCCCCACGAGCAGTACTTC	CASSAGQGPHEQYF
TRBV5-1	TRBJ2-2	TRBD1	.	TGCGCCAGCAGCTTGGATATCGGACAGGGCTTAACCGGGGAGCTGTTTTTT	CASSLDIGQGLTGELFF
TRBV5-1	TRBJ1-3	.	few	TGCGCCAGCAGCTTAGGACAATCTGGAAACACCATATATTTT	CASSLGQSGNTIYF
TRBV27	TRBJ1-2	TRBD1	.	TGTGCCAGCGGCTCACCATGGACAGGGGAGTATTACTATGGCTACACCTTC	CASGSPWTGEYYYGYTF